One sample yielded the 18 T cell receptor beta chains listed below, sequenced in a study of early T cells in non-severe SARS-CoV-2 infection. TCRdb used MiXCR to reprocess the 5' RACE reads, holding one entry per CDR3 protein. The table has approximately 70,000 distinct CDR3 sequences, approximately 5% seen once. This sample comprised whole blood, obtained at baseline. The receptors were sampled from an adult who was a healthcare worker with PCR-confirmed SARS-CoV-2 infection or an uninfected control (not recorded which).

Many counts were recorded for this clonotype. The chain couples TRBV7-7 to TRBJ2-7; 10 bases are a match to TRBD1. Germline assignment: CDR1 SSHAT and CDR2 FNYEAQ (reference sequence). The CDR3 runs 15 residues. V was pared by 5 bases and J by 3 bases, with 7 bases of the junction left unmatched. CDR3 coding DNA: TGTGCCAGCAGCCCCGACGGGACAGGGGTCTACGAGCAGTACTTC. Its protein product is CASSPDGTGVYEQYF.

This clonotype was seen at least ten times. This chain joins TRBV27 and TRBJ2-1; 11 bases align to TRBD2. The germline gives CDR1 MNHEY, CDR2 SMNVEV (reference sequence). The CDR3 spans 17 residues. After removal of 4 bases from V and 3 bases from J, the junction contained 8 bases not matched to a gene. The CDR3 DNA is TGTGCCAGCAGTTCCCACGCCACTAGCGGGAGCTACAATGAGCAGTTCTTC. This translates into CASSSHATSGSYNEQFF.

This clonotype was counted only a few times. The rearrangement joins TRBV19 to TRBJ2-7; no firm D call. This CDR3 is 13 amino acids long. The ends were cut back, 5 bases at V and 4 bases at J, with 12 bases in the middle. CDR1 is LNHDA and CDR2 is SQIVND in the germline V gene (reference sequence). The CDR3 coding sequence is TGTGCCAGTAGTGCGGCCGGAGTTTACGAGCAGTACTTC. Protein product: CASSAAGVYEQYF.

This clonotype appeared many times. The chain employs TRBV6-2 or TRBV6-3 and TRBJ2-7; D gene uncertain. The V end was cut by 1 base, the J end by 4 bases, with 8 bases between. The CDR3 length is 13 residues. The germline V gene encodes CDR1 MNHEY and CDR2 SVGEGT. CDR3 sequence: CASSYLRMYEQYF. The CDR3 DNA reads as TGTGCCAGCAGTTACTTACGGATGTACGAGCAGTACTTC.

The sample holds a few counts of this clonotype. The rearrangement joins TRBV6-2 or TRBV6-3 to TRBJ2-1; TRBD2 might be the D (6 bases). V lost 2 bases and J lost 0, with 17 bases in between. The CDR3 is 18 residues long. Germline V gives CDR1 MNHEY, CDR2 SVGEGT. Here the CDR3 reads CASSYQAGRSYSYNEQFF. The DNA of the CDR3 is TGTGCCAGCAGTTACCAGGCGGGACGCTCTTACTCCTACAATGAGCAGTTCTTC.

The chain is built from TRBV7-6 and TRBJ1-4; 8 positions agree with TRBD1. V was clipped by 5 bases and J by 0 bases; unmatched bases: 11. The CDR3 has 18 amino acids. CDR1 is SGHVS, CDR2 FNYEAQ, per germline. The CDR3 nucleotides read TGTGCCAGCAGCCTAACCCCGGGACAGGATACAACTAATGAAAAACTGTTTTTT. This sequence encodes CASSLTPGQDTTNEKLFF.

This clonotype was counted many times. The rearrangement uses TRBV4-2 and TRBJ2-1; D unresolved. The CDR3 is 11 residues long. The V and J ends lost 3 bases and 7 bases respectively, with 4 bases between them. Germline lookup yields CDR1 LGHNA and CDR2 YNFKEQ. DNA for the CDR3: TGTGCCAGCAGCCAGGGTAATGAGCAGTTCTTC. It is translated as CASSQGNEQFF.

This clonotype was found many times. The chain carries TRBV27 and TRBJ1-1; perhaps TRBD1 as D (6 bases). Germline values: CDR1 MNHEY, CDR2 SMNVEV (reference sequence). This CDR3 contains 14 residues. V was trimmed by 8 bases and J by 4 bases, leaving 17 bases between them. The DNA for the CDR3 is TGTGCCAGCCTGAAGGGGGGGTCGGGCACTGAAGCTTTCTTT. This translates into CASLKGGSGTEAFF.

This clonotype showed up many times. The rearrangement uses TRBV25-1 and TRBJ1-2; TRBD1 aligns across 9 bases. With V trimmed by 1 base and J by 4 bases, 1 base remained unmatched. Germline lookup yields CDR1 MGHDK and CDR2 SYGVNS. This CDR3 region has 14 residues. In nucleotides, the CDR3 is TGTGCCAGCAGTGAATTGGGACAGGGCTATGGCTACACCTTC. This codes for CASSELGQGYGYTF.

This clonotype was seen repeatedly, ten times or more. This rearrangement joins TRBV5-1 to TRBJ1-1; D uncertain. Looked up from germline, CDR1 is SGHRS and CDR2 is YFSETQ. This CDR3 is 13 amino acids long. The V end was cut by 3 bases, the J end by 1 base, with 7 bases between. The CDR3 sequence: CASSYTANTEAFF. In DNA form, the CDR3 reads TGCGCCAGCAGCTATACAGCGAACACTGAAGCTTTCTTT.

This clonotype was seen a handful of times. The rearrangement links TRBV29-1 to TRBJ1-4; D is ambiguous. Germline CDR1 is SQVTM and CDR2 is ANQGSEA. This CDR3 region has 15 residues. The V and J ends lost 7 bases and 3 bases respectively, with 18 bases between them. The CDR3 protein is CSAGEIGRANEKLFF. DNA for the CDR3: TGCAGCGCCGGGGAGATAGGGAGAGCTAATGAAAAACTGTTTTTT.

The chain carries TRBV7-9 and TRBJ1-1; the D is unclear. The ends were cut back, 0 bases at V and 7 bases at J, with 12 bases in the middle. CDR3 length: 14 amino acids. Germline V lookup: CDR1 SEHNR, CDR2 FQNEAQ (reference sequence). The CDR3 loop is CASSLARSVSEAFF. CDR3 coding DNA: TGTGCCAGCAGCTTAGCGCGGTCAGTTAGTGAAGCTTTCTTT.

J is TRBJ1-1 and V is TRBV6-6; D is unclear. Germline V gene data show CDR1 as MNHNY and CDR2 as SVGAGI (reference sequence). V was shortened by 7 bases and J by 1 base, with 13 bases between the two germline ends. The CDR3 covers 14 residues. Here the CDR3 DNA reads TGTGCCAGCACCACGTCCGATCGGAACACTGAAGCTTTCTTT. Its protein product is CASTTSDRNTEAFF.

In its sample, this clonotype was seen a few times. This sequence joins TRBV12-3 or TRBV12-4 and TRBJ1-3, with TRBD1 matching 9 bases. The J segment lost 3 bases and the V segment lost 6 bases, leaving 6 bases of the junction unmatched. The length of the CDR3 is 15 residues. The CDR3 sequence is CASSYDRGIGNTIYF. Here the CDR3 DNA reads TGTGCCAGCAGCTATGACAGGGGGATTGGAAACACCATATATTTT.

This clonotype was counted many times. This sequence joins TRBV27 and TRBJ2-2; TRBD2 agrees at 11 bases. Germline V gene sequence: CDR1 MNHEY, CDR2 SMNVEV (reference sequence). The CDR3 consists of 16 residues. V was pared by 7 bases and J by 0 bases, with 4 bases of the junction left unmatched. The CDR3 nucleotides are TGTGCCAGCACCCGACTAGCGGGGTCGAACACCGGGGAGCTGTTTTTT. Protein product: CASTRLAGSNTGELFF.

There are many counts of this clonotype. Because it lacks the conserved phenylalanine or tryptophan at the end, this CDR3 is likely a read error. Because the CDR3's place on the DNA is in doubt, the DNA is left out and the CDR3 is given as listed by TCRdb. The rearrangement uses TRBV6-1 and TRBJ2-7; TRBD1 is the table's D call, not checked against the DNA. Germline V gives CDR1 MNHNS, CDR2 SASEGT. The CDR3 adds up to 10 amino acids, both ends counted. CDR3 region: CASSEGTVGL.

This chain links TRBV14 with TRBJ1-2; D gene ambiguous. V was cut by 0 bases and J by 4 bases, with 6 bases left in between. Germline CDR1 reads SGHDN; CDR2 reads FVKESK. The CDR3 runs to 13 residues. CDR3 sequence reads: CASSQDGVYGYTF. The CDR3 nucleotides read TGTGCCAGCAGCCAAGACGGAGTCTATGGCTACACCTTC.

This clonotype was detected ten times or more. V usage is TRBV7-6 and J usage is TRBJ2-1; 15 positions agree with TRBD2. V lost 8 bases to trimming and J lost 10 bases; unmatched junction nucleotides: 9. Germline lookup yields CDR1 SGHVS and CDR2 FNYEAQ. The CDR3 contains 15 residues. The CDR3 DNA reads TGTGCCAGCGAAATGGGACTAGCGGGAGGAGACGAGCAGTTCTTC. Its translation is CASEMGLAGGDEQFF.